This record looks at one T cell receptor (beta chain) sequence and its context. Its cognate antigen has yet to be identified. Base qualities were left out, and no much larger clone turns up one base away. These data come from a study of T cell responses to AZD1222 COVID-19 vaccine (dated by TCRdb to the early 2020s). As for the study more broadly: AZD1222 recipients whose second dose came at about 4 weeks and those whose second dose came at about 12 weeks were combined into one group, since spike-specific TCR depth and breadth did not differ between the two schedules. TCR sequencing covered roughly 230 trial participants: 200 to 210 given two doses of AZD1222 and 26 given two doses of MenACWY control vaccine. Trial participants were enrolled by age into subgroups of 18-55, 56-69 and 70-plus years, and 148, 28 and 57 TCR-sequenced participants, respectively, were included in these subgroups.

The CDR3 regions of human TCRbeta chains were analyzed by immunosequencing. The original methods were these. TCRs in the repertoires were matched against a reference library of SARS-CoV-2-specific TCRs that had been generated with the MIRA antigen-specificity platform. Breadth was defined as the fraction of unique TCRs that were SARS-CoV-2-associated. Depth was defined as the fraction of total T cells that were SARS-CoV-2-associated. Using the MIRA data, each spike-specific TCR was mapped to the spike region that the TCR reacts to and placed in a CD4 or CD8 class. Log10-transformed breadth and depth values were compared by one-way ANOVA with Sidak's multiple comparisons tests. In its TCRdb copy, this immuneACCESS table keeps in-frame sequences only and misses some clones. Where compared with another copy, unresolved V genes explain less than half of these, and the others have no known cause. V, J and clone size derive from that table, while D and trimming were established from the DNA sequence. The sample records roughly 130,000 clones, around 90% of which are singletons. The ten top clones hold about 8.3% of the sample.

The study at large found these results: Reportedly, close to half of the unique spike-specific TCRs recognized epitopes lying outside the regions that are mutated in the B.1.351 and B.1.1.7 variants. Because no samples from the day 14 peak response were available, repertoires could be characterized only after the peak T cell response. The whole spike protein was spanned by vaccine-associated CD4 TCRs, and dominant responses were seen in regions 160-218 and 743-854. The 56-69-year group was small, and its depth increase did not reach significance, likely because of low power. Participants were mostly white British and included more females than males, and it was suggested by the authors that clonal diversity may have been underestimated. After two AZD1222 doses, spike-specific TCR breadth and depth were significantly higher than at day 0 and than in MenACWY recipients. Only a handful of AZD1222 recipients were SARS-CoV-2 seropositive at baseline, limiting conclusions about previously exposed vaccinees.

The time point tag for this specimen amounts to: baseline before first vaccination. Vaccinee samples were obtained from the UK trials COV001 and COV002, which included a single-blind randomized controlled phase 2/3 trial of AZD1222 (ChAdOx1 nCoV-19) in healthy adults. For TCRbeta chain sequencing, PBMC samples were collected from trial participants at day 0 and at day 28 after the second dose. V is pared back by 0 bases and J by 8 bases, with 10 bases lying between the germline termini. The CDR1 and CDR2 encoded by the germline V gene are MNHEY and SVGEGT. The CDR3 has 13 amino acids, counting the end cysteine and phenylalanine. Of all the DNA, just the CDR3 is kept, 39 bases in frame from base 1.

The V and J segments used are TRBV6-2 or TRBV6-3 and TRBJ1-2, with the identity of the D gene unclear. This TCR was recovered from an adult in good health. Material: peripheral blood, obtained on day 0 of AZD1222 vaccination. The CDR3 corresponds to CASSYSLRGGYTF. The DNA reads TGTGCCAGCAGTTACTCGTTGAGAGGGGGCTACACCTTC.